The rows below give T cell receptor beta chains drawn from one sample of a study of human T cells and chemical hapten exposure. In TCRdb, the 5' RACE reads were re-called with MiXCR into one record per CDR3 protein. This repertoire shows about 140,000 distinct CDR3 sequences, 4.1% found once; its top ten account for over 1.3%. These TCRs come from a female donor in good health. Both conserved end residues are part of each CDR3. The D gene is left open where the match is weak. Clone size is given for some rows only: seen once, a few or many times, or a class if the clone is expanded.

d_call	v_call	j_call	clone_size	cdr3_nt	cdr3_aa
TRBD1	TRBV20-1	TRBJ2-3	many	TGCAGTGCTAGAGATGGGACAGCAAGCACAGATACGCAGTATTTT	CSARDGTASTDTQYF
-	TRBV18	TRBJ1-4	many	TGTGCCAGCTCGAGCAGTGTGAAAGCCCTTTTTGCAACTAATGAAAAACTGTTTTTT	CASSSSVKALFATNEKLFF
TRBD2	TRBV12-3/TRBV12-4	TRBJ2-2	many	TGTGCCAGCAGTTTAGTCCCTCTACGGGGGGCCGGGGAGCTGTTTTTT	CASSLVPLRGAGELFF
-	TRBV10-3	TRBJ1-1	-	TGTGCCATCAGTGCGTGGTCAGAGGACACTGAAGCTTTCTTT	CAISAWSEDTEAFF
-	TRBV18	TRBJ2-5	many	TGTGCCAGCTCACCAGAGGCCGAGACCCAGTACTTC	CASSPEAETQYF
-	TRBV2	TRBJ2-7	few	TGTGCCAGCAGTGAAAGTTGGCGGAGAAGCTCCTACGAGCAGTACTTC	CASSESWRRSSYEQYF
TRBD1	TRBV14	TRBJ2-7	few	TGTGCCAGCAGCCCCGCGGTGGGACAGGGCTACGAGCAGTACTTC	CASSPAVGQGYEQYF
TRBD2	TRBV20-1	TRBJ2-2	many	TGCAGTGCTCGACTAGCGGGGGAGAACACCGGGGAGCTGTTTTTT	CSARLAGENTGELFF
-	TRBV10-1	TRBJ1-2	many	TGCGCCAGCAGTGAGCCGGGACCCCTTGGCTATGGCTACACCTTC	CASSEPGPLGYGYTF
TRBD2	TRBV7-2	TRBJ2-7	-	TGTGCCAGCAGCCACGGGACTAGGGAGTGGGAGCAGTACTTC	CASSHGTREWEQYF
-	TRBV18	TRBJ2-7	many	TGTGCCAGCTCACCCCCGGGGCATCTCTACGAGCAGTACTTC	CASSPPGHLYEQYF
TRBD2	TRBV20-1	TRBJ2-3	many	TGCAGTGCTAGAGACTTCCAGCGGGGGGGAAGGACAGATACGCAGTATTTT	CSARDFQRGGRTDTQYF
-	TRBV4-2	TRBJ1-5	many	TGTGCCAGCAGCCAAGATCCCCAAAATCAGCCCCAGCATTTT	CASSQDPQNQPQHF
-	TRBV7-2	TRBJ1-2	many	TGTGCCAGCAGCTTATCGGCCGGGCGGAGATATGGCTACACCTTC	CASSLSAGRRYGYTF